A selection of T cell receptor beta chains follows, all from one sample in a study of T cells in Graves' hyperthyroidism and ophthalmopathy. TCRdb ran MiXCR on the multiplex PCR reads and lists one entry per CDR3 protein. The data contain 490,000 or so distinct CDR3 sequences, just under 20% of them singletons. Sequenced sample: blood. All receptors derive from a man aged 35 to 55 with Graves' ophthalmopathy. The conserved cysteine and the conserved F or W are not part of the CDR3 here. Part of the rows lack a size; the others show once, few, many or a class for expanded clones.

clone size	V gene	J gene	CDR3 protein
many	TRBV12-3/TRBV12-4	TRBJ2-3	ASNIYGTTSTDTQY
-	TRBV12-3/TRBV12-4	TRBJ1-6	ASRQGTNSPLH
-	TRBV15	TRBJ2-3	ATSSGASTDTQY
many	TRBV11-2	TRBJ1-5	ASSLGARSGQPQH
-	TRBV15	TRBJ2-2	ATSPRAGLAGGTGELF
many	TRBV7-9	TRBJ2-2	ASSLSVLGDSNTGELF
few	TRBV7-2	TRBJ2-7	ASSRPGTGVLGEQY
many	TRBV5-1	TRBJ2-3	ASSLWTRSTDTQY
-	TRBV29-1	TRBJ2-7	SVNDGTYEQY
many	TRBV20-1	TRBJ2-7	SDTKVFSYEQY
many	TRBV12-3/TRBV12-4	TRBJ1-2	ASSPRGGGRGYT
-	TRBV3-1	TRBJ2-7	ASSHRPPPSIAYEQY
many	TRBV28	TRBJ2-1	ASSSGQGVGNEQF
-	TRBV20-1	TRBJ1-4	SARDSLRAGFNEKLF
few	TRBV4-1	TRBJ1-5	ASSQVTGLDQAQH
many	TRBV2	TRBJ2-3	ASSLSAGGGTDTQY
-	TRBV7-2	TRBJ2-2	ASSWTGKNTGELF
-	TRBV6-1	TRBJ2-4	ASSTGGNVAKNIQY
few	TRBV10-3	TRBJ2-1	AISDGSGSSYNEQF
few	TRBV5-1	TRBJ2-3	ASSTGTTTDTQY
-	TRBV30	TRBJ2-1	AWASASGSYNEQF
many	TRBV30	TRBJ2-7	AWSVQGSSYEQY
-	TRBV30	TRBJ1-1	AWSALDRGNTEAF
many	TRBV3-1	TRBJ1-1	ASSYKNTEAF
-	TRBV7-9	TRBJ1-1	ASSPPLGRNTEAF
-	TRBV20-1	TRBJ1-6	SALDVANSPLH
-	TRBV19	TRBJ2-2	ASNLQGRLTGELF
many	TRBV28	TRBJ2-7	ASAEVGVPSYEQY
-	TRBV6-1	TRBJ2-2	ASSPPGLDGTGELF
few	TRBV7-2	TRBJ1-2	ASSSYLGADLYGYT
-	TRBV12-3/TRBV12-4	TRBJ1-1	ASTELTGRTEAF
few	TRBV7-8	TRBJ2-5	ASTQGGNPQETQY
-	TRBV27	TRBJ2-7	ASSGTDSYEQY
-	TRBV15	TRBJ2-3	ATSSQVAGGSRVADTQY
many	TRBV12-3/TRBV12-4	TRBJ2-3	ASSAWGASTDTQY
many	TRBV27	TRBJ1-1	ASSSPGTGGLNTEAF
many	TRBV20-1	TRBJ2-3	SAQVLAGGMSTDTQY
-	TRBV6-2/TRBV6-3	TRBJ2-2	ASSYGSGGTTGELF